The 18 T cell receptor beta chains below all came from one sample that was sequenced in a study of CD8 T cells in ankylosing spondylitis. One entry per CDR3 protein results from TCRdb running MiXCR on the 5' RACE reads. The data contain roughly 240,000 distinct CDR3 sequences, over 7% of them singletons. The material sequenced was blood, either unsorted or a sorted T cell fraction (not recorded which). The receptor set was obtained from a female donor with ankylosing spondylitis or in good health (not recorded which).

This clonotype was observed at least ten times. V is TRBV4-3 and J is TRBJ2-1; D is ambiguous. The V gene's germline CDR1 is LGHNA and CDR2 YSLEER. The CDR3 is made up of 14 amino acids. Between the trimmed V and J ends, which lost 4 bases and 0 bases, there was a span of 7 bases. CDR3 sequence: CASSLKGSYNEQFF. CDR3 sequence (DNA): TGCGCCAGCAGCCTTAAAGGCTCCTACAATGAGCAGTTCTTC.

In this sample, this clonotype turned up many times. This chain uses TRBV7-8 with TRBJ2-1; tentatively, D is TRBD1 (6 bases). Trimming removed 5 bases from V and 12 bases from J, with 26 bases in between. Germline V gene sequence: CDR1 SGHVS, CDR2 FQNEAQ. There are 16 residues in the CDR3. The CDR3 nucleotides are TGTGCCAGCAGCGCCCGGACAGACACTCACTTAGGTGGGCAGTTCTTC. Amino acid sequence: CASSARTDTHLGGQFF. Together with reference TRBV7-8 and TRBJ2-1, the CDR3 gives the full variable domain: GAGVSQSPRYKVAKRGQDVALRCDPISGHVSLFWYQQALGQGPEFLTYFQNEAQLDKSGLPSDRFFAERPEGSVSTLKIQRTQQEDSAVYLCASSARTDTHLGGQFFGPGTRLTVL.

In its sample, this clonotype was seen many times. This chain uses TRBV12-3 or TRBV12-4 with TRBJ1-1; the match to TRBD1 covers 9 bases. The CDR3 covers 16 residues. The V and J ends lost 7 bases and 0 bases, in that order; junction bases with no gene match: 9. Here the CDR3 DNA reads TGTGCCAGCACACCGGGACAGGGACCTATGAACACTGAAGCTTTCTTT. This translates into CASTPGQGPMNTEAFF.

This clonotype was counted at least ten times. This rearrangement joins TRBV27 to TRBJ1-2, with 7 bases aligning to TRBD1. CDR3 size: 15 residues. V shed 7 bases, J shed 0 bases, and the junction held 8 bases outside the gene matches. Germline CDR1 reads MNHEY; CDR2 reads SMNVEV (reference sequence). As DNA, the CDR3 is TGTGCCAGCAAGGGACAGAGAGGTTCTAACTATGGCTACACCTTC. Encoded protein: CASKGQRGSNYGYTF.

This clonotype was observed at least ten times. This chain joins TRBV11-2 and TRBJ2-5; 10 bases match TRBD2. The CDR3 totals 15 residues. Trimming removed 8 bases from V and 4 bases from J; junction bases left unmatched: 10. Germline V gene lookup returns CDR1 SGHAT and CDR2 FQNNGV. CDR3 in amino acids: CASGPGLAARETQYF. The CDR3 DNA sequence: TGTGCCAGCGGCCCCGGACTAGCGGCGCGAGAGACCCAGTACTTC.

In the case of this clonotype: A single base separates this from a much larger clone, so it may be a read error. V gene TRBV24-1 combines with J gene TRBJ2-3; 7 positions agree with TRBD1. The CDR3 totals 16 residues. CDR1 KGHDR and CDR2 SFDVKD come from the germline V gene. V gave up 5 bases and J gave up 11 bases; unmatched junction bases: 18. DNA of the CDR3: TGTGCCACCAGTGGTCAGACGACCGGGCAGGGGGTAGGGCAGTATTTT. As protein: CATSGQTTGQGVGQYF.

This clonotype was seen at least ten times. The CDR3 region is CASSLDPLSGRLNEQFF. The CDR3 DNA is TGTGCCAGCAGCTTAGACCCCCTTAGCGGGAGACTAAATGAGCAGTTCTTC. The J gene is TRBJ2-1, the V gene TRBV11-2; 9 bases agree with TRBD2. There are 17 residues in the CDR3. The V gene end was trimmed by 0 bases and the J gene end by 7 bases; junction bases not matched to a gene: 10. Germline CDR1 and CDR2: SGHAT and FQNNGV.

This clonotype was counted ten times or more. The genes are TRBV5-1 and TRBJ2-4; D uncertain. The germline V gene has CDR1 SGHRS and CDR2 YFSETQ. The ends were cut back, 0 bases at V and 2 bases at J, with 15 bases in the middle. The CDR3 extends over 17 amino acids. For the CDR3, the DNA is TGCGCCAGCAGCTTGGGTAATACGCTGGGATCCAAAAACATTCAGTACTTC. Protein product: CASSLGNTLGSKNIQYF. Looking up the rest from reference TRBV5-1 and TRBJ2-4 gives the full variable domain: KAGVTQTPRYLIKTRGQQVTLSCSPISGHRSVSWYQQTPGQGLQFLFEYFSETQRNKGNFPGRFSGRQFSNSRSEMNVSTLELGDSALYLCASSLGNTLGSKNIQYFGAGTRLSVL.

This clonotype was seen at least ten times. The CDR3 region is CATSRGGEGNEKLFF. The CDR3, as DNA: TGTGCCACCAGCAGAGGGGGGGAAGGGAATGAAAAACTGTTTTTT. The genes are TRBV15 and TRBJ1-4, with D perhaps matching TRBD1 (5 bases). V was shortened by 1 base and J by 5 bases, with 11 bases between the two germline ends. The CDR3 contains 15 residues. The germline V gene has CDR1 LNHNV and CDR2 YYDKDF (reference sequence).

This clonotype was recorded only once. CDR3 sequence: CASMAGADTQYF. The CDR3 DNA is TGTGCCAGCATGGCAGGAGCAGATACGCAGTATTTT. This rearrangement joins TRBV6-5 to TRBJ2-3; D unresolved. The CDR3 is 12 amino acids. The germline V gene has CDR1 MNHEY and CDR2 SVGAGI. The germline V and J ends were trimmed by 7 bases and 4 bases, with 9 bases remaining between them.

At least ten counts were recorded for this clonotype. A junction end diverges from the germline sequence, so it may reflect a read error. This chain connects TRBV20-1 to TRBJ2-7, with 13 positions matching TRBD2. Germline assignment: CDR1 DFQATT and CDR2 SNEGSKA (reference sequence). CDR3 size: 16 residues. The CDR3 coding sequence is TGCTGTGCTAGAGATCTCTGGACTAGCGGGAGCTACGAGCAGTACTTC. Translating it yields CCARDLWTSGSYEQYF.

This clonotype was seen many times. This chain links TRBV9 with TRBJ1-2; tentative D call: TRBD1 (6 bases). CDR3 length: 14 amino acids. V lost 4 bases and J lost 4, with 14 bases in between. Per the germline V gene, CDR1 is SGDLS and CDR2 is YYNGEE. The CDR3 DNA sequence: TGTGCCAGCAGCAGGGGTGTCAGGGGCTATGGCTACACCTTC. Translated, it gives CASSRGVRGYGYTF.

The chain uses TRBV12-3 or TRBV12-4 and TRBJ2-7; a possible D gene is TRBD1 (6 bases). This CDR3 spans 14 amino acids. V was trimmed by 6 bases and J by 2 bases, leaving 14 bases between them. The DNA of the CDR3 is TGTGCCAGCAGCCTCCGGGACACAGCCTACGAGCAGTACTTC. Translated, it gives CASSLRDTAYEQYF.

This clonotype was seen repeatedly, ten times or more. This chain links TRBV18 with TRBJ2-7; 7 positions agree with TRBD1. Germline V gives CDR1 KGHSH, CDR2 LQKENI. The CDR3 runs 13 residues. V trimming: 8 bases; J trimming: 2 bases; junction bases outside the gene matches: 6. CDR3 sequence: CASSPGQTYEQYF. CDR3 sequence (DNA): TGTGCCAGCAGCCCGGGACAGACCTACGAGCAGTACTTC.

This clonotype was counted many times. The CDR3 coding sequence is TGCGCCAGCAGCCCCGGGAGGGTCCTCTCCTACGAGCAGTACTTC. Protein product: CASSPGRVLSYEQYF. The chain is built from TRBV5-1 and TRBJ2-7, with 8 bases fitting TRBD2. Germline lookup yields CDR1 SGHRS and CDR2 YFSETQ. After removal of 4 bases from V and 0 bases from J, the junction contained 6 bases not matched to a gene. The CDR3 runs to 15 residues.

This clonotype was detected ten times or more. The chain carries TRBV20-1 and TRBJ2-7; D is perhaps TRBD1 (6 bases). Trimming pared 3 bases from V and 2 bases from J, leaving 14 bases between. Looked up from germline, CDR1 is DFQATT and CDR2 is SNEGSKA (reference sequence). The CDR3 runs 14 residues. CDR3: CSASRGGSPYEQYF. CDR3 bases: TGCAGTGCTAGCAGAGGGGGTTCTCCCTACGAGCAGTACTTC.

In its sample, this clonotype was seen many times. The chain joins TRBV21-1 to TRBJ2-5; the table gives TRBD2 as D, unverified against the DNA. TRBV21-1 constitutes a pseudogene. CDR3 length: 19 amino acids. CDR3 in DNA: TGTGCCAGCAGCAAAGTAGCTAGCGGGAGAGGGGTGTATTACGGGACCCAGTACTTC. Protein: CASSKVASGRGVYYGTQYF.

In its sample, this clonotype was seen many times. The chain combines TRBV7-2 with TRBJ1-1; D is perhaps TRBD1 (5 bases). The CDR3 totals 13 residues. The V end was cut by 4 bases, the J end by 7 bases, with 13 bases between. Germline V lookup: CDR1 SGHTA, CDR2 FQGNSA. The CDR3 reads CASSSGLRGEAFF. CDR3 nucleotide sequence: TGTGCCAGCAGCTCAGGGTTGCGTGGTGAAGCTTTCTTT.